The 32 T cell receptor beta chains below were found in one sample sequenced in a study of identifying expanded T cells in peripheral blood. TCRdb's copy holds only in-frame clones and misses some; the assay was immunoSEQ multiplex PCR. The sample gives tens of thousands of clones, about 91% of which show up once; approximately 4% is in the top ten. Sample: blood. These receptors came from a person aged 18 to 70 in good health.

This clone was recorded a few times. The chain links TRBV5-1 to TRBJ2-5; D unclear. V lost 2 bases and J 2 bases, leaving 10 bases between the germline ends. The germline V gene has CDR1 SGHRS and CDR2 YFSETQ. The CDR3 consists of 14 residues. CDR3 sequence reads: CASSFASPQETQYF. In nucleotides, the CDR3 is TGCGCCAGCAGCTTTGCCTCGCCTCAAGAGACCCAGTACTTC.

V gene TRBV30 combines with J gene TRBJ1-3, with 7 bases matching TRBD1. The junction had 4 bases not matched to a gene; V was cut back by 3 bases and J by 2 bases. Germline CDR1 GTSNPN, CDR2 SVGIG (reference sequence). This CDR3 region has 14 residues. The CDR3 protein is CAWSAGQAGNTIYF. The CDR3 nucleotides read TGTGCCTGGAGCGCAGGACAGGCTGGAAACACCATATATTTT.

The chain recombines TRBV5-6 with TRBJ1-1, with a weak D call TRBD1 (5 bases). Germline V gives CDR1 SGHDT, CDR2 YYEEEE. The V gene lost 2 bases and the J gene lost 1 base, with 9 bases spanning the gap. CDR3 length: 14 amino acids. The CDR3 DNA sequence: TGTGCCAGCAGCTTCGAAGACAGGAACACTGAAGCTTTCTTT. Translating gives CASSFEDRNTEAFF.

The rearrangement links TRBV19 to TRBJ1-5, with 9 positions matching TRBD1. Losses at the gene ends were 4 bases for V and 2 bases for J; bases not matched to a gene: 12. The CDR3 loop spans 18 amino acids. The germline V gene has CDR1 LNHDA and CDR2 SQIVND (reference sequence). The CDR3 loop is CASSNSGTGRLGNQPQHF. The DNA for the CDR3 is TGTGCCAGTAGTAACTCCGGGACAGGGCGGTTAGGCAATCAGCCCCAGCATTTT.

The rearrangement uses TRBV4-1 and TRBJ2-3; D is perhaps TRBD2 (6 bases). Germline values: CDR1 MGHRA, CDR2 YSYEKL. The CDR3 is 19 residues long. With 0 bases removed from V and 2 bases from J, the gap between germline ends came to 21 bases. The CDR3 spells CASSQEGPGLMSDTDTQYF. In DNA form, the CDR3 reads TGCGCCAGCAGCCAAGAGGGCCCGGGACTGATGTCTGACACAGATACGCAGTATTTT.

The gene calls are TRBV4-2 and TRBJ2-1; D could derive from TRBD1 or TRBD2 (6 bases each). This CDR3 is built from 15 residues. Trimming left V 2 bases short and J 7 bases short, with 15 bases between. Germline-derived CDR1 and CDR2 are LGHNA and YNFKEQ. CDR3 in amino acids: CASSQPTGGWNEQFF. The CDR3 coding sequence is TGTGCCAGCAGCCAACCGACAGGAGGGTGGAATGAGCAGTTCTTC.

This chain links TRBV7-9 with TRBJ2-6; D is uncertain. The CDR3 runs to 14 residues. Germline CDR1 reads SEHNR; CDR2 reads FQNEAQ (reference sequence). V lost 5 bases to trimming and J lost 8 bases, with 13 bases between them. The CDR3 DNA is TGTGCCAGCAGCCCAGCAGGTCAGACCAACGTCCTGACTTTC. This translates into CASSPAGQTNVLTF.

The chain couples TRBV6-1 to TRBJ1-4, with 7 positions matching TRBD1. CDR1 and CDR2 from the germline V gene are MNHNS and SASEGT. The CDR3 totals 15 residues. After removal of 6 bases from V and 4 bases from J, the junction contained 8 bases not matched to a gene. The DNA of the CDR3 is TGTGCCAGCAGGACAGCGGGACAGATTAATGAAAAACTGTTTTTT. Translation gives CASRTAGQINEKLFF.

This chain connects TRBV10-3 to TRBJ2-7, with D possibly matching TRBD1 (5 bases). V was pared by 4 bases and J by 0 bases, with 10 bases between. The CDR3 is 14 amino acids. Germline lookup yields CDR1 ENHRY and CDR2 SYGVKD. CDR3 DNA sequence: TGTGCCATCAGTGCACAGGCAAGCTCCTACGAGCAGTACTTC. It encodes CAISAQASSYEQYF.

The CDR3 coding sequence is TGTGCCAGCACCAACCGACCGGGACAGGGTAATTCCTACGAGCAGTACTTC. Amino acid sequence: CASTNRPGQGNSYEQYF. This sequence joins TRBV28 and TRBJ2-7; 9 positions match TRBD1. The CDR3 extends over 17 amino acids. Per the germline V gene, CDR1 is MDHEN and CDR2 is SYDVKM. Trimming at V came to 7 bases and at J to 1 base, leaving 14 bases not matched to a gene.

V usage is TRBV2 and J usage is TRBJ2-3, with TRBD2 matching 7 bases. The CDR3 runs to 14 residues. Germline CDR1 and CDR2: SNHLY and FYNNEI. Trimming took 7 bases from V and 0 from J; bases not matched to a gene: 4. The CDR3 is CASTFSGSTDTQYF. The DNA for the CDR3 is TGTGCCAGCACTTTTAGCGGGAGCACAGATACGCAGTATTTT.

The V call is TRBV20-1, the J call TRBJ2-7; D uncertain. The CDR3 is made up of 11 amino acids. CDR1 and CDR2 from the germline V gene are DFQATT and SNEGSKA (reference sequence). V was cut by 4 bases and J by 2 bases, with 6 bases left in between. The CDR3 DNA sequence: TGCAGTGCTACCCTCCCCTACGAGCAGTACTTC. Protein sequence: CSATLPYEQYF.

This chain uses TRBV27 with TRBJ2-7; D remains ambiguous. The germline CDR1 and CDR2 sequences are MNHEY and SMNVEV (reference sequence). The CDR3 consists of 14 residues. V was cut by 5 bases and J by 2 bases, with 13 bases left in between. The CDR3: CASSLPGFPYEQYF. The CDR3 bases are TGTGCCAGCAGTCTACCCGGTTTCCCCTACGAGCAGTACTTC.

This clone has a handful of counts. The chain recombines TRBV14 with TRBJ1-1; no clear D. Germline lookup yields CDR1 SGHDN and CDR2 FVKESK. The CDR3 has 13 amino acids. V lost 2 bases and J 6 bases, leaving 10 bases between the germline ends. The CDR3 loop reads CASSQYGMAEAFF. DNA for the CDR3: TGTGCCAGCAGCCAATACGGGATGGCTGAAGCTTTCTTT.

In this sample, this clone turned up once. The genes are TRBV4-1 and TRBJ1-1; D unclear. V lost 6 bases, J lost 3 bases, and 23 bases lay in between. Germline lookup yields CDR1 MGHRA and CDR2 YSYEKL. This CDR3 is built from 17 residues. The CDR3 nucleotides read TGCGCCAGCAGTGAGTATCTGAGACACTCTGTCGACACTGAAGCTTTCTTT. Translation: CASSEYLRHSVDTEAFF.

The V gene is TRBV6-5, the J gene TRBJ1-2; perhaps TRBD1 as D (5 bases). The V gene's germline CDR1 is MNHEY and CDR2 SVGAGI. Trimming removed 0 bases from V and 7 bases from J, with 12 bases in between. The CDR3 is 14 residues long. DNA of the CDR3: TGTGCCAGCAGTTACTCGCAGGGAGGGGTTGGCTACACCTTC. It specifies CASSYSQGGVGYTF.

This clone showed up just once. J is TRBJ2-7 and V is TRBV9; TRBD1 matches at 7 bases. After removal of 4 bases from V and 2 bases from J, the junction contained 6 bases not matched to a gene. The CDR3 loop spans 14 amino acids. Germline V gene sequence: CDR1 SGDLS, CDR2 YYNGEE. As DNA, the CDR3 is TGTGCCAGCAGCCCGGGACAGTTGGCCTACGAGCAGTACTTC. It translates to CASSPGQLAYEQYF. Complete variable domain (other parts from reference TRBV9 and TRBJ2-7): DSGVTQTPKHLITATGQRVTLRCSPRSGDLSVYWYQQSLDQGLQFLIQYYNGEERAKGNILERFSAQQFPDLHSELNLSSLELGDSALYFCASSPGQLAYEQYFGPGTRLTVT.

This chain uses TRBV28 with TRBJ1-5; the match to TRBD1 covers 10 bases. The germline V gene encodes CDR1 MDHEN and CDR2 SYDVKM. The CDR3 runs 17 residues. Trimming removed 5 bases from V and 4 bases from J; junction bases left unmatched: 11. The CDR3 bases are TGTGCCAGCAGTCGAAGGAAGGTGGGACAGGGGAATCAGCCCCAGCATTTT. Its protein product is CASSRRKVGQGNQPQHF.

J is TRBJ2-3 and V is TRBV5-1; D not resolved. The CDR3 contains 14 residues. Germline loops: CDR1 SGHRS, CDR2 YFSETQ. With 1 base removed from V and 11 bases from J, the gap between germline ends came to 17 bases. This chain's CDR3 is CASSLMSLQDMQYF. The CDR3 nucleotides are TGCGCCAGCAGCTTGATGTCTTTACAAGACATGCAGTATTTT.

The J gene is TRBJ2-1, the V gene TRBV28; 7 nucleotides agree with TRBD2. This CDR3 has 16 residues. Trimming took 5 bases from V and 9 from J; bases not matched to a gene: 16. The germline V gene has CDR1 MDHEN and CDR2 SYDVKM. CDR3 coding DNA: TGTGCCAGCAGTCCCTCTGTGGTGGGCGGGAGCAGTGAGCAGTTCTTC. Its translation: CASSPSVVGGSSEQFF.

V is TRBV27 and J is TRBJ2-5; 7 bases are a match to TRBD2. The CDR3 spans 12 residues. The junction had 5 bases not matched to a gene; V was cut back by 8 bases and J by 5 bases. Germline CDR1 reads MNHEY; CDR2 reads SMNVEV (reference sequence). In DNA, the CDR3 is TGTGCCAGCCGCGGGAGTGGGGAGACCCAGTACTTC. It is translated as CASRGSGETQYF.

The V gene is TRBV23-1, the J gene TRBJ2-2, with unresolved D. TRBV23-1 counts as an open reading frame of uncertain function. V was trimmed by 0 bases and J by 4 bases, leaving 6 bases between them. CDR3 length equals 14 residues. CDR3 nucleotides: TGCGCCAGCAGTCAATCGCGGATCACCGGGGAGCTGTTTTTT. This sequence encodes CASSQSRITGELFF.

This sequence joins TRBV6-6 and TRBJ1-2; maybe TRBD1 (5 bases). The CDR3 is 15 amino acids. Trimming shortened V by 10 bases and J by 4 bases, and 22 bases separated the two germline ends. Germline V gene data show CDR1 as MNHNY and CDR2 as SVGAGI (reference sequence). DNA of the CDR3: TGTGCCACCGACCCCCGGGGCAGAAGGAGCTATGGCTACACCTTC. The encoded protein is CATDPRGRRSYGYTF.

J is TRBJ2-2 and V is TRBV29-1; D not resolved. V dropped 7 bases and J dropped 1 base, with 10 bases sitting between them. CDR3 size: 13 residues. The germline gives CDR1 SQVTM, CDR2 ANQGSEA. CDR3: CSALDQNTGELFF. CDR3 DNA: TGCAGCGCCCTGGACCAGAACACCGGGGAGCTGTTTTTT.

The chain joins TRBV30 to TRBJ2-5; 9 nucleotides match TRBD1. The CDR3 length is 14 residues. The germline CDR1 and CDR2 sequences are GTSNPN and SVGIG (reference sequence). V shed 5 bases, J shed 4 bases, and the junction held 8 bases outside the gene matches. Here the CDR3 reads CAWAGTGRPETQYF. In nucleotides, the CDR3 is TGTGCCTGGGCTGGGACAGGGAGGCCAGAGACCCAGTACTTC. The variable domain in full, with the rest retrieved from reference TRBV30 and TRBJ2-5, is SQTIHQWPATLVQPVGSPLSLECTVEGTSNPNLYWYRQAAGRGLQLLFYSVGIGQISSEVPQNLSASRPQDRQFILSSKKLLLSDSGFYLCAWAGTGRPETQYFGPGTRLLVL.

The chain links TRBV10-3 to TRBJ1-1; D remains unclear. V lost 0 bases and J lost 5, with 4 bases in between. This CDR3 region has 12 residues. In germline, CDR1 is ENHRY, CDR2 SYGVKD. The CDR3 bases are TGTGCCATCAGTGAGTCCTGGACTGAAGCTTTCTTT. Protein product: CAISESWTEAFF.

This clone was counted between two and nine times. The gene calls are TRBV18 and TRBJ2-3, with D maybe TRBD2 (5 bases). Per the germline V gene, CDR1 is KGHSH and CDR2 is LQKENI. V was pared by 0 bases and J by 1 base, with 11 bases between. CDR3 length equals 16 residues. The CDR3 DNA sequence: TGTGCCAGCTCACCACCGGGGAGTGTACGCACAGATACGCAGTATTTT. Its translation: CASSPPGSVRTDTQYF.

This chain connects TRBV29-1 to TRBJ2-1; TRBD1 aligns across 9 bases. The junction had 3 bases not matched to a gene; V was cut back by 6 bases and J by 3 bases. This CDR3 comprises 13 residues. Germline V gene sequence: CDR1 SQVTM, CDR2 ANQGSEA. DNA of the CDR3: TGCAGCGTACTGGGACAGGGCTACAATGAGCAGTTCTTC. It translates to CSVLGQGYNEQFF.

The V and J genes are TRBV5-1 and TRBJ1-5, with D possibly being TRBD1 (5 bases). The CDR3 contains 16 residues. The V end was cut by 4 bases, the J end by 0 bases, with 14 bases between. Germline V CDR1 and CDR2: SGHRS, YFSETQ. In DNA form, the CDR3 reads TGCGCCAGCAGCGGGACGACAGTGTATAGCAATCAGCCCCAGCATTTT. Its translation is CASSGTTVYSNQPQHF.

The chain joins TRBV6-5 to TRBJ1-5, with TRBD1 as a possible D gene (5 bases). Looked up from germline, CDR1 is MNHEY and CDR2 is SVGAGI. V was shortened by 2 bases and J by 2 bases, with 7 bases between the two germline ends. The CDR3 is made up of 14 amino acids. In nucleotides, the CDR3 is TGTGCCAGCAGTTACGGGGGGGGCAATCAGCCCCAGCATTTT. Translating it yields CASSYGGGNQPQHF.

The chain recombines TRBV28 with TRBJ1-3; D is ambiguous. V lost 3 bases and J 3 bases, leaving 3 bases between the germline ends. Germline values: CDR1 MDHEN, CDR2 SYDVKM. The CDR3 contains 12 residues. The CDR3 loop reads CASSFFGNTIYF. The CDR3 DNA follows: TGTGCCAGCAGTTTTTTTGGAAACACCATATATTTT. The whole variable domain, filled in from reference TRBV28 and TRBJ1-3, reads DVKVTQSSRYLVKRTGEKVFLECVQDMDHENMFWYRQDPGLGLRLIYFSYDVKMKEKGDIPEGYSVSREKKERFSLILESASTNQTSMYLCASSFFGNTIYFGEGSWLTVV.

The chain combines TRBV21-1 with TRBJ2-7; the DNA was not compared with TRBD1, the D call given in the table. TRBV21-1 is given as a pseudogene. The CDR3 is made up of 16 amino acids. The CDR3 spells CASSNKGQGVTYEQYF. The CDR3 region has the DNA TGTGCCAGCAGCAACAAGGGACAGGGGGTGACCTACGAGCAGTACTTC.